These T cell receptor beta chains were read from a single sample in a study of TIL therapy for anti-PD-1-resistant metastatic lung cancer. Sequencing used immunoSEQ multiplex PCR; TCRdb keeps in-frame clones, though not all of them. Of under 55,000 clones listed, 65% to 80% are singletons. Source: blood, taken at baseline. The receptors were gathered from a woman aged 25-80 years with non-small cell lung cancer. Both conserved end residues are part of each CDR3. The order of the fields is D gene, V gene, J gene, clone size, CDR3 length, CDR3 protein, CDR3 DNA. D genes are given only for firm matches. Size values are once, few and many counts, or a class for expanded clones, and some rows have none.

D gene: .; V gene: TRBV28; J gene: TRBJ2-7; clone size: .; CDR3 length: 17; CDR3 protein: CASSTRWVGGRNYEQYF; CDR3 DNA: TGTGCCAGCAGTACCCGGTGGGTGGGGGGAAGGAACTACGAGCAGTACTTC
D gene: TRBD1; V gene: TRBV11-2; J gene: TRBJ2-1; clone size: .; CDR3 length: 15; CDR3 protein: CASSSGQGGYNEQFF; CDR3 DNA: TGTGCCAGCAGCTCCGGACAGGGGGGATACAATGAGCAGTTCTTC
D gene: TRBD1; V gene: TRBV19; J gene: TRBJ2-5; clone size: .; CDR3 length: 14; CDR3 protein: CASRPGQNYVAQYF; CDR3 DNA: TGTGCCAGTAGGCCGGGACAGAACTATGTGGCCCAGTACTTC
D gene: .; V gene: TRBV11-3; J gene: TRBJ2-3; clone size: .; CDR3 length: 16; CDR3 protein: CASSPLIRIPTDTQYF; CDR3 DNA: TGTGCCAGCAGCCCCCTCATCCGCATTCCCACAGATACGCAGTATTTT
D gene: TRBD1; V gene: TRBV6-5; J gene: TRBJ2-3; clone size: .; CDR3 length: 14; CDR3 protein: CASRGQGGTDTQYF; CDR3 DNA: TGTGCCAGCAGGGGACAGGGGGGGACAGATACGCAGTATTTT
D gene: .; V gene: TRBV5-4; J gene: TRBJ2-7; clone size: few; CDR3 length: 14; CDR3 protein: CASSLEASSYEQYF; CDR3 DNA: TGTGCCAGCAGCTTGGAGGCTTCGTCCTACGAGCAGTACTTC
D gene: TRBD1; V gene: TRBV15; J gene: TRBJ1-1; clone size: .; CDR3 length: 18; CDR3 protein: CATSRGRLLTGMNTEAFF; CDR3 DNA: TGTGCCACCAGCAGAGGTCGACTTCTGACAGGGATGAACACTGAAGCTTTCTTT
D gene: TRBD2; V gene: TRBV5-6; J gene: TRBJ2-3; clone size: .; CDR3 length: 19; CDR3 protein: CASSFSGTSGGWDTDTQYF; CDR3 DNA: TGTGCCAGCAGCTTCTCCGGGACTAGCGGGGGGTGGGACACAGATACGCAGTATTTT
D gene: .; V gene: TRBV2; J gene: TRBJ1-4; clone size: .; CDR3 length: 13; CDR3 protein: CASTSSTNEKLFF; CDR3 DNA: TGTGCCAGCACCAGTTCAACTAATGAAAAACTGTTTTTT
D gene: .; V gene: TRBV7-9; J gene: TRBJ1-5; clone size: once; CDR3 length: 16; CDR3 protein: CASSLSGSVSNQPQHF; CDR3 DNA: TGTGCCAGCAGCTTATCAGGGAGTGTCAGTAATCAGCCCCAGCATTTT
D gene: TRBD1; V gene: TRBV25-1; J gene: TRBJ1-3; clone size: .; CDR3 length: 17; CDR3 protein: CASSESSGQGSGNTIYF; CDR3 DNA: TGTGCCAGCAGTGAATCCTCTGGACAGGGCTCTGGAAACACCATATATTTT
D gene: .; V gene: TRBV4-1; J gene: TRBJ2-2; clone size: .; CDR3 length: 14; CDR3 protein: CASSRYDNTGELFF; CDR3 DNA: TGCGCCAGCAGCCGGTACGACAACACCGGGGAGCTGTTTTTT
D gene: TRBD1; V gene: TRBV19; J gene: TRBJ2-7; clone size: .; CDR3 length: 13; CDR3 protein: CASSRQGSYEQYF; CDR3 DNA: TGTGCCAGTAGTAGACAGGGTTCCTACGAGCAGTACTTC
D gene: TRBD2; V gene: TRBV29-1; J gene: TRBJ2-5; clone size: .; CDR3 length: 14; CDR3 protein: CSVPIGTNQETQYF; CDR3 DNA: TGCAGCGTTCCGATTGGGACTAACCAAGAGACCCAGTACTTC
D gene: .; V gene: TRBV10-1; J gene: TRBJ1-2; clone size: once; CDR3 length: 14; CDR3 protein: CASSANGGIGGYTF; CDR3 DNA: TGCGCCAGCAGTGCAAACGGAGGAATTGGTGGCTACACCTTC
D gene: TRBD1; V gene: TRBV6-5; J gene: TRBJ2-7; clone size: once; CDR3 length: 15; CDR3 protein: CASSSRLGQGYEQYF; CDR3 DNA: TGTGCCAGCAGTAGCCGACTGGGACAGGGGTACGAGCAGTACTTC
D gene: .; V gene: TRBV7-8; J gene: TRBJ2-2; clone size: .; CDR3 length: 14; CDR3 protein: CASSLALVHRELFF; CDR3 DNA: TGTGCCAGCAGCTTAGCGCTGGTCCACCGGGAGCTGTTTTTT
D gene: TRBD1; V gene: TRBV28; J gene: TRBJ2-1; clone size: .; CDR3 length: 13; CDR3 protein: CASSLGQGNEQFF; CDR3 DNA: TGTGCCAGCAGTTTGGGACAGGGCAATGAGCAGTTCTTC
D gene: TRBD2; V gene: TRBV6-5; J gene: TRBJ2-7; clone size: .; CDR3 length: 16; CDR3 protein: CASSSKTSGGSYEQYF; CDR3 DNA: TGTGCCAGCAGTTCAAAGACTAGCGGGGGCTCCTACGAGCAGTACTTC
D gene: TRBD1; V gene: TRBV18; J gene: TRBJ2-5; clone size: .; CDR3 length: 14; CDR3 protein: CASSPGQTQETQYF; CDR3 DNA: TGTGCCAGCTCACCGGGACAGACACAAGAGACCCAGTACTTC
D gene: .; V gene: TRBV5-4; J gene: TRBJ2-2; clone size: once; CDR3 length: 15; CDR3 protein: CASSLERGRAGELFF; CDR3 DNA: TGTGCCAGCAGCTTGGAACGGGGAAGGGCCGGGGAGCTGTTTTTT
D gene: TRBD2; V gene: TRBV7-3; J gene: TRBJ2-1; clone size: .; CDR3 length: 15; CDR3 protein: CASSLGTSGSGEQFF; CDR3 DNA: TGTGCCAGCAGCCTAGGGACTAGCGGGAGTGGTGAGCAGTTCTTC
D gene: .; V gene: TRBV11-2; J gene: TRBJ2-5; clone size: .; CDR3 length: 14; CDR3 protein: CASSPGLYQETQYF; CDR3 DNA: TGTGCCAGCAGCCCGGGCCTTTACCAAGAGACCCAGTACTTC
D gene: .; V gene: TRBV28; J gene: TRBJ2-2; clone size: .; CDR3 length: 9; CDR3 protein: CAHQGELFF; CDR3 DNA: TGTGCCCACCAGGGGGAGCTGTTTTTT
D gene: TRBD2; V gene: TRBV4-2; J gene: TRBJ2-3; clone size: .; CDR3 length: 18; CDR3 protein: CASSQDNLAGGGTDTQYF; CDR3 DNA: TGTGCCAGCAGCCAAGATAACTTAGCGGGAGGGGGCACAGATACGCAGTATTTT
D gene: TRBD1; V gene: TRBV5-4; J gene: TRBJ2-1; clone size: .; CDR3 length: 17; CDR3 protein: CASSLVPLRGPHNEQFF; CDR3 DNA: TGTGCCAGCAGCTTGGTGCCTTTAAGGGGGCCCCACAATGAGCAGTTCTTC
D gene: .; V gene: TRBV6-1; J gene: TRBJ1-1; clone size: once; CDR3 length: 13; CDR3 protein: CASSSQGTTEAFF; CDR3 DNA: TGTGCCAGCAGCTCCCAGGGGACCACTGAAGCTTTCTTT
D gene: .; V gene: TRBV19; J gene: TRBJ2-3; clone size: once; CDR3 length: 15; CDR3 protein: CASSIGPGSTDTQYF; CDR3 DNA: TGTGCCAGTAGTATCGGGCCAGGTAGCACAGATACGCAGTATTTT
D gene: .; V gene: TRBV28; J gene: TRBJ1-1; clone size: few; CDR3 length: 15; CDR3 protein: CASSLGLPRGTEAFF; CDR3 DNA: TGTGCCAGCAGTCTAGGGCTCCCGCGAGGAACTGAAGCTTTCTTT
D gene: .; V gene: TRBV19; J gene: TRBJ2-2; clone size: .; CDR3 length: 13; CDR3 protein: CASSREKGGELFF; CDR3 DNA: TGTGCCAGTAGTAGGGAAAAGGGGGGGGAGCTGTTTTTT
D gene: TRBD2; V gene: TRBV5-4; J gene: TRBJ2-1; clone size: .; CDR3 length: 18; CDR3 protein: CASSSGTSGSWGYNEQFF; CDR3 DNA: TGTGCCAGCAGCTCGGGGACTAGCGGGAGCTGGGGGTACAATGAGCAGTTCTTC